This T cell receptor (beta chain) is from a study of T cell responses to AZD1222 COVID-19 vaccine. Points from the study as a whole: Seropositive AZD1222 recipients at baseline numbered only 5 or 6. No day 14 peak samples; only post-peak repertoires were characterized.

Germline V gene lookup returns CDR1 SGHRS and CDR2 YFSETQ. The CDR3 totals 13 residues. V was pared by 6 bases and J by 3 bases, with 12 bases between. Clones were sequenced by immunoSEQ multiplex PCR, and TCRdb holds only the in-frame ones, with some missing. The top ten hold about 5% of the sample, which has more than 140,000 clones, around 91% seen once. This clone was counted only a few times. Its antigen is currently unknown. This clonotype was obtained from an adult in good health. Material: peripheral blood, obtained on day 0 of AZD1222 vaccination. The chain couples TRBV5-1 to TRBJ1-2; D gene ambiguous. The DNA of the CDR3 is TGCGCCAGCACCGAAGGACCTTACTATGGCTACACCTTC. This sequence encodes CASTEGPYYGYTF. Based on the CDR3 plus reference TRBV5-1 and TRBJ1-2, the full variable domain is KAGVTQTPRYLIKTRGQQVTLSCSPISGHRSVSWYQQTPGQGLQFLFEYFSETQRNKGNFPGRFSGRQFSNSRSEMNVSTLELGDSALYLCASTEGPYYGYTFGSGTRLTVV.